The rows below give T cell receptor beta chains drawn from one sample of a study of vaccination effects on CD4 cells after COVID-19. These receptors are not linked to any known antigen. Assay: immunoSEQ multiplex PCR; the TCRdb copy retains only in-frame clones and omits some. In the table there are 52,000 or so clones, roughly 70% of which are singletons. The sequencing used CD4+ T cells from PBMCs cultured with SARS-CoV-2 spike peptides, collected before COVID-19 vaccination. The receptor set was obtained from a human donor who received a COVID-19 vaccine. Each CDR3 is given with its conserved first and last residue. The order of the fields is J gene, V gene, CDR3 protein.

TRBJ1-1	TRBV3-1/TRBV3-2	CASSSPRTGNHTEAFF
TRBJ1-5	TRBV6-2/TRBV6-3	CASSYGKGNQPQHF
TRBJ2-2	TRBV7-7	CASSLGQGGELFF
TRBJ1-1	TRBV28	CASSLRVRQGPGVNTEAFF
TRBJ1-2	TRBV6-6	CASRSTGTARDYGYTF
TRBJ2-7	TRBV7-2	CASRADRATIYEQYF
TRBJ2-7	TRBV18	CASSPRTSGYEQYF
TRBJ1-3	TRBV3-1/TRBV3-2	CASSWSGNTGNTIYF
TRBJ1-1	TRBV5-6	CASSLGTGEAFF
TRBJ2-1	TRBV5-6	CASSLGGGKNEQFF
TRBJ2-1	TRBV4-1	CASSQRTLGWDRGGGEQFF
TRBJ1-5	TRBV25-1	CASSQPQHF
TRBJ1-2	TRBV19	CASSFLSPEGYTF
TRBJ2-1	TRBV7-9	CASSPRLGQGLNEQFF
TRBJ2-2	TRBV5-1	CASSSLPGATTGELFF
TRBJ2-7	TRBV7-8	CASSLVTGTLSYEQYF
TRBJ1-6	TRBV21-1	CASSKVDRDYNSPLHF
TRBJ2-1	TRBV27	CASSADWFGSEQFF
TRBJ1-3	TRBV7-6	CASSLGDNSGNTIYF
TRBJ2-5	TRBV4-2	CASRGTGVVETQYF
TRBJ1-4	TRBV6-5	CASSRGQGGEKLFF
TRBJ1-6	TRBV19	CASNPQSSYNSPLHF
TRBJ1-1	TRBV9	CASSVGAANTEAFF
TRBJ2-3	TRBV9	CASSVVTTSTDTQYF
TRBJ2-7	TRBV3-1/TRBV3-2	CASGGDKSYEQYF